What follows are 16 T cell receptor beta chains derived from one specimen sequenced in a study of monozygotic twins with cystic fibrosis. Profiling relied on immunoSEQ multiplex PCR, and the TCRdb table lists in-frame clones only, not all of them. The sample has approximately 25,000 clones; approximately 89% are singletons. The sample consisted of blood. The receptors derive from a girl aged 2-10 years with cystic fibrosis.

The chain has TRBV6-5 and TRBJ2-1; 9 positions match TRBD2. This CDR3 spans 14 amino acids. Germline CDR1 MNHEY, CDR2 SVGAGI. J gave up 0 bases and V 9 bases, and 3 bases lay outside the gene matches. The CDR3 is CASVSGGSYNEQFF. CDR3 DNA sequence: TGTGCCAGTGTTAGCGGGGGCTCCTACAATGAGCAGTTCTTC.

This chain joins TRBV9 and TRBJ1-6, with D unresolved. Germline CDR1 reads SGDLS; CDR2 reads YYNGEE. The V gene lost 0 bases and the J gene lost 0 bases, with 4 bases spanning the gap. CDR3 size: 15 residues. The CDR3 coding sequence is TGTGCCAGCAGCGTAGGGGTCTCCTATAATTCACCCCTCCACTTT. Its protein product is CASSVGVSYNSPLHF.

The V gene is TRBV9, the J gene TRBJ2-3; perhaps D is TRBD1 or TRBD2 (6 bases each). The CDR3 consists of 16 residues. Germline V gene lookup returns CDR1 SGDLS and CDR2 YYNGEE. The V and J ends lost 0 bases and 4 bases respectively, with 15 bases between them. For the CDR3, the DNA is TGTGCCAGCAGCGTAGATTGGAGGGGGGTGCCAGATACGCAGTATTTT. Translating it yields CASSVDWRGVPDTQYF. The whole variable domain, filled in from reference TRBV9 and TRBJ2-3, reads DSGVTQTPKHLITATGQRVTLRCSPRSGDLSVYWYQQSLDQGLQFLIQYYNGEERAKGNILERFSAQQFPDLHSELNLSSLELGDSALYFCASSVDWRGVPDTQYFGPGTRLTVL.

This chain links TRBV10-3 with TRBJ1-6; a possible D gene is TRBD1 (5 bases). CDR1 is ENHRY, CDR2 SYGVKD, per germline. The germline V and J ends were trimmed by 2 bases and 0 bases, with 8 bases remaining between them. This CDR3 comprises 16 residues. The CDR3 DNA reads as TGTGCCATCAGTGAGGGGGCCAACTCCTATAATTCACCCCTCCACTTT. Translated: CAISEGANSYNSPLHF.

The gene calls are TRBV5-1 and TRBJ1-4; possibly TRBD1 for D (5 bases). CDR3 size: 14 residues. V was cut by 2 bases and J by 5 bases, with 10 bases left in between. Germline V CDR1 and CDR2: SGHRS, YFSETQ. The CDR3, as DNA: TGCGCCAGCAGCTTAAGGGACCCGAATGAAAAACTGTTTTTT. Its translation is CASSLRDPNEKLFF.

The chain joins TRBV9 to TRBJ2-7; tentative D call: TRBD1 (6 bases). The CDR3 length is 16 residues. From germline, CDR1 is SGDLS and CDR2 YYNGEE. The V end was cut by 3 bases, the J end by 0 bases, with 16 bases between. The CDR3 loop reads CASSAGRDTNSYEQYF. Written as DNA, the CDR3 is TGTGCCAGCAGCGCCGGCCGGGACACCAACTCCTACGAGCAGTACTTC.

This chain links TRBV7-2 with TRBJ1-2, with D perhaps TRBD1 (6 bases). V lost 5 bases and J 7 bases, leaving 17 bases between the germline ends. The CDR3 spans 14 residues. Germline CDR1 reads SGHTA; CDR2 reads FQGNSA. CDR3 bases: TGTGCCAGCAGCCCCAGGGGAGGGTTCGGTGGCTACACCTTC. Translated: CASSPRGGFGGYTF. Together with reference TRBV7-2 and TRBJ1-2, the CDR3 gives the full variable domain: GAGVSQSPSNKVTEKGKDVELRCDPISGHTALYWYRQSLGQGLEFLIYFQGNSAPDKSGLPSDRFSAERTGGSVSTLTIQRTQQEDSAVYLCASSPRGGFGGYTFGSGTRLTVV.

This rearrangement joins TRBV10-3 to TRBJ2-3; 10 nucleotides agree with TRBD2. J gave up 2 bases and V 4 bases, and 6 bases lay outside the gene matches. This CDR3 is built from 16 residues. Per the germline V gene, CDR1 is ENHRY and CDR2 is SYGVKD. This chain's CDR3 is CAISASGGSYTDTQYF. In DNA, the CDR3 is TGTGCCATCAGTGCTAGCGGGGGCTCTTACACAGATACGCAGTATTTT.

The rearrangement joins TRBV6-1 to TRBJ1-1, with D uncertain. Germline CDR1 reads MNHNS; CDR2 reads SASEGT. The CDR3 contains 11 residues. The V gene lost 2 bases and the J gene lost 11 bases, with 9 bases spanning the gap. DNA for the CDR3: TGTGCCAGCAGTGAACCTTTTCCGGCTTTCTTT. Amino acids: CASSEPFPAFF.

The sample holds one count of this clone. This sequence joins TRBV7-8 and TRBJ1-2; the D is unclear. Trimming shortened V by 3 bases and J by 4 bases, and 12 bases separated the two germline ends. CDR3 length: 14 amino acids. In germline, CDR1 is SGHVS, CDR2 FQNEAQ. Here the CDR3 DNA reads TGTGCCAGCAGCTTTTGGGTACGGGGCTATGGCTACACCTTC. Protein product: CASSFWVRGYGYTF.

The V and J genes are TRBV2 and TRBJ1-1; D is perhaps TRBD1 (5 bases). This CDR3 contains 13 residues. CDR1 is SNHLY, CDR2 FYNNEI, per germline. The germline V and J ends were trimmed by 3 bases and 4 bases, with 9 bases remaining between them. CDR3 in DNA: TGTGCCAGCAGTGATATGGGGGGCACTGAAGCTTTCTTT. Translating it yields CASSDMGGTEAFF.

V is TRBV7-9 and J is TRBJ2-2; D is uncertain. The CDR3 has 14 residues. Trimming shortened V by 1 base and J by 6 bases, and 9 bases separated the two germline ends. Germline CDR1 is SEHNR and CDR2 is FQNEAQ (reference sequence). CDR3 sequence reads: CASSLVVVSGELFF. The CDR3 coding sequence is TGTGCCAGCAGCTTAGTAGTAGTTTCCGGGGAGCTGTTTTTT.

The chain uses TRBV28 and TRBJ2-7; 9 bases agree with TRBD1. Germline loops: CDR1 MDHEN, CDR2 SYDVKM. CDR3 length: 16 amino acids. The V and J ends lost 7 bases and 5 bases, in that order; junction bases with no gene match: 15. CDR3: CASTTIRDRVNDEQYF. CDR3 sequence (DNA): TGTGCCAGCACCACAATTCGGGACAGGGTAAATGACGAGCAGTACTTC.

The rearrangement joins TRBV6-4 to TRBJ2-3; perhaps D is TRBD1 or TRBD2 (5 bases each). The germline CDR1 and CDR2 sequences are MRHNA and SNTAGT. The CDR3 is 13 residues long. V dropped 3 bases and J dropped 3 bases, with 7 bases sitting between them. The CDR3 spells CASSEGETDTQYF. CDR3 DNA sequence: TGTGCCAGCAGTGAGGGGGAAACAGATACGCAGTATTTT.

The chain uses TRBV7-8 and TRBJ2-1; maybe TRBD1 (6 bases). Germline loops: CDR1 SGHVS, CDR2 FQNEAQ. Deletions cut 1 base from V and 4 bases from J, with 20 bases between. This CDR3 region has 18 residues. CDR3 sequence (DNA): TGTGCCAGCAGCTTAGACCCTGGACAGCTAGAAGGGTACAATGAGCAGTTCTTC. It specifies CASSLDPGQLEGYNEQFF.

V usage is TRBV6-6 and J usage is TRBJ2-3, with 13 bases aligning to TRBD2. Germline V gene sequence: CDR1 MNHNY, CDR2 SVGAGI (reference sequence). The CDR3 spans 16 residues. V lost 4 bases to trimming and J lost 1 base; unmatched junction nucleotides: 2. For the CDR3, the DNA is TGTGCCAGCAGTTTCGGACTAGCGGGGGGCACAGATACGCAGTATTTT. Translating gives CASSFGLAGGTDTQYF.